Shown below are 20 T cell receptor beta chains from a single sample sequenced in a study of regulatory T cells in long-lasting Graves disease. Arm-PCR of CDR3 regions and iRepertoire HTBI primers were used to build TCR beta libraries. TCRdb re-analysed the multiplex PCR reads in MiXCR, keeping a single row per CDR3 protein. Among approximately 560,000 distinct CDR3 sequences listed, about 16% were seen once. Time point described: newly diagnosed GD, antithyroid drugs for less than 3 months. Following extraction of RNA from PBMCs, that RNA was used to make the TCR library. This same sample was also part of a study on T cells in Graves' hyperthyroidism and ophthalmopathy.

This specimen consisted of peripheral blood mononuclear cells (PBMCs), obtained at new diagnosis, from a patient treated with antithyroid drugs. The source of these receptors is a man younger than 35 with Graves disease.

This clonotype appeared many times. This sequence joins TRBV20-1 and TRBJ2-5, with 11 positions matching TRBD2. Germline CDR1 DFQATT, CDR2 SNEGSKA (reference sequence). There are 15 residues in the CDR3. Trimming at V came to 3 bases and at J to 5 bases, leaving 8 bases not matched to a gene. The CDR3 is CSASDSGRVGETQYF. CDR3 in DNA: TGCAGTGCTAGTGATAGCGGGAGGGTCGGCGAGACCCAGTACTTC.

V gene TRBV20-1 combines with J gene TRBJ2-3, with unresolved D. Trimming shortened V by 8 bases and J by 3 bases, and 18 bases separated the two germline ends. The germline CDR1 and CDR2 sequences are DFQATT and SNEGSKA (reference sequence). The CDR3 loop spans 14 amino acids. The CDR3 coding sequence is TGCAGTAGATGGAATAGGGTCTCTACAGATACGCAGTATTTT. It yields the protein CSRWNRVSTDTQYF.

The rearrangement uses TRBV29-1 and TRBJ1-2; perhaps TRBD1 as D (5 bases). Trimming removed 2 bases at V and 8 bases at J, with 21 bases between. This CDR3 spans 15 amino acids. Germline-derived CDR1 and CDR2 are SQVTM and ANQGSEA. The CDR3 region has the DNA TGCAGCGTTGAATCGCCAGCCTACAGGCGTGAGGGCTACACCTTC. The encoded protein is CSVESPAYRREGYTF.

There are many counts of this clonotype. The genes are TRBV6-5 and TRBJ1-1; possibly TRBD1 for D (5 bases). There are 13 residues in the CDR3. Germline CDR1 MNHEY, CDR2 SVGAGI. The V end lost 1 base, the J end lost 3 bases, and 6 bases lay between the germline ends. Written as DNA, the CDR3 is TGTGCCAGCAGTTACTTGACAGACACTGAAGCTTTCTTT. Encoded protein: CASSYLTDTEAFF.

The rearrangement uses TRBV9 and TRBJ1-1; D remains ambiguous. The CDR3 covers 13 residues. Germline CDR1 is SGDLS and CDR2 is YYNGEE. With 0 bases removed from V and 4 bases from J, the gap between germline ends came to 7 bases. The CDR3 region has the DNA TGTGCCAGCAGCGTAGAACTGGTCACTGAAGCTTTCTTT. This codes for CASSVELVTEAFF.

This chain joins TRBV2 and TRBJ2-1; TRBD2 aligns across 10 bases. CDR3 size: 13 residues. J was trimmed by 15 bases and V by 0 bases; bases with no gene match: 5. Germline assignment: CDR1 SNHLY and CDR2 FYNNEI. The chain's CDR3 is CASSEASGGRAFF. CDR3 nucleotides: TGTGCCAGCAGTGAAGCTAGCGGGGGGAGGGCGTTCTTC.

This clonotype was found many times. The J gene is TRBJ2-5, the V gene TRBV18; weak D call: TRBD1 (5 bases). The germline V and J ends were trimmed by 1 base and 4 bases, with 16 bases remaining between them. This CDR3 has 16 residues. Germline CDR1 is KGHSH and CDR2 is LQKENI. CDR3 residues: CASSPRAGRRRETQYF. CDR3 bases: TGTGCCAGCTCACCACGGGCAGGGCGGCGGCGAGAGACCCAGTACTTC.

V and J are TRBV15 and TRBJ2-2; the D gene is possibly TRBD1 (5 bases). The germline V gene encodes CDR1 LNHNV and CDR2 YYDKDF (reference sequence). The CDR3 has 13 residues. The ends were cut back, 6 bases at V and 8 bases at J, with 13 bases in the middle. This CDR3 reads CATSLGVAGELFF. CDR3 nucleotide sequence: TGTGCCACCAGTTTAGGGGTGGCTGGGGAGCTGTTTTTT. Filled out from reference TRBV15 and TRBJ2-2, the complete variable domain reads DAMVIQNPRYQVTQFGKPVTLSCSQTLNHNVMYWYQQKSSQAPKLLFHYYDKDFNNEADTPDNFQSRRPNTSFCFLDIRSPGLGDTAMYLCATSLGVAGELFFGEGSRLTVL.

The V call is TRBV4-1, the J call TRBJ2-1; a possible D gene is TRBD2 (6 bases). From germline, CDR1 is MGHRA and CDR2 YSYEKL. V was clipped by 2 bases and J by 2 bases, with 19 bases between them. This CDR3 comprises 18 residues. The CDR3 DNA follows: TGCGCCAGCAGCCAAAAGTCGTCCCTAGCGCTACCCTACAATGAGCAGTTCTTC. Encoded protein: CASSQKSSLALPYNEQFF.

The chain employs TRBV7-8 and TRBJ2-1, with TRBD2 identical over 8 bases. The V gene end was trimmed by 0 bases and the J gene end by 7 bases; junction bases not matched to a gene: 14. This CDR3 comprises 18 residues. Germline V gene lookup returns CDR1 SGHVS and CDR2 FQNEAQ. DNA of the CDR3: TGTGCCAGCAGCTTAGCGTATGGGACGGGGGGGGCTAGGAATGAGCAGTTCTTC. Amino acids: CASSLAYGTGGARNEQFF.

Ten or more counts support this clonotype. The V and J genes are TRBV2 and TRBJ2-5; D is possibly TRBD2 (5 bases). This CDR3 is built from 14 residues. Trimming removed 7 bases from V and 2 bases from J, with 14 bases in between. Germline CDR1 reads SNHLY; CDR2 reads FYNNEI. CDR3 loop: CASKRVPEQETQYF. CDR3 coding DNA: TGTGCCAGCAAGAGGGTCCCAGAACAAGAGACCCAGTACTTC.

This clonotype was found many times. The V and J genes are TRBV12-3 or TRBV12-4 and TRBJ2-7; 7 nucleotides line up with TRBD2. The CDR3 sequence is 14 residues long. Germline trimming cut 3 bases from V and 7 bases from J; bases unmatched to any gene: 9. CDR3 amino acids: CASSFVAGALEQYF. In DNA, the CDR3 is TGTGCCAGCAGTTTCGTGGCGGGAGCTCTTGAGCAGTACTTC.

The V call is TRBV12-3 or TRBV12-4, the J call TRBJ1-5, with unresolved D. Trimming took off 6 bases at V and 5 bases at J, with 11 bases between the two ends. The CDR3 is made up of 13 amino acids. For the CDR3, the DNA is TGTGCCAGCAGGCGACGGGAGGATCAGCCCCAGCATTTT. Its protein is CASRRREDQPQHF.

The sample holds a few counts of this clonotype. This chain connects TRBV13 to TRBJ2-7; D is perhaps TRBD1 or TRBD2 (6 bases each). Between the trimmed V and J ends, which lost 5 bases and 3 bases, there was a span of 14 bases. The germline V gene encodes CDR1 PRHDT and CDR2 FYEKMQ (reference sequence). The CDR3 runs 14 residues. DNA of the CDR3: TGTGCCAGCAGCCCCTGGGGGGCAGGCTACGAGCAGTACTTC. Its protein product is CASSPWGAGYEQYF.

This clonotype came up a few times. This chain uses TRBV15 with TRBJ2-3, with 10 nucleotides matching TRBD2. V shed 4 bases, J shed 1 base, and the junction held 2 bases outside the gene matches. From germline, CDR1 is LNHNV and CDR2 YYDKDF (reference sequence). This CDR3 contains 15 residues. The CDR3 sequence is CATSIGTSGTDTQYF. In nucleotides, the CDR3 is TGTGCCACCAGCATTGGGACTAGCGGCACAGATACGCAGTATTTT. The full variable domain, its missing parts supplied by reference TRBV15 and TRBJ2-3, is DAMVIQNPRYQVTQFGKPVTLSCSQTLNHNVMYWYQQKSSQAPKLLFHYYDKDFNNEADTPDNFQSRRPNTSFCFLDIRSPGLGDTAMYLCATSIGTSGTDTQYFGPGTRLTVL.

This sequence joins TRBV28 and TRBJ2-7; 9 bases are shared with TRBD1. The CDR3 covers 16 residues. V lost 8 bases, J lost 1 base, and 12 bases stayed unmatched. Germline V gene sequence: CDR1 MDHEN, CDR2 SYDVKM. The CDR3 protein is CASSSLGTGSSYEQYF. The DNA of the CDR3 is TGTGCCAGCTCCTCGCTCGGGACAGGGAGTTCCTACGAGCAGTACTTC. Using reference TRBV28 and TRBJ2-7 for the parts outside the CDR3, the full variable domain is DVKVTQSSRYLVKRTGEKVFLECVQDMDHENMFWYRQDPGLGLRLIYFSYDVKMKEKGDIPEGYSVSREKKERFSLILESASTNQTSMYLCASSSLGTGSSYEQYFGPGTRLTVT.

This clonotype was found many times. The CDR3 is CASYNSGQGYNEQFF. In nucleotides, the CDR3 is TGCGCCAGCTATAATTCGGGACAGGGATACAATGAGCAGTTCTTC. The chain couples TRBV5-1 to TRBJ2-1; 9 bases match TRBD1. CDR1 is SGHRS, CDR2 YFSETQ, per germline. The CDR3 is made up of 15 amino acids. V shed 7 bases, J shed 4 bases, and the junction held 9 bases outside the gene matches.

This clonotype has a handful of counts. This chain connects TRBV7-2 to TRBJ2-7, with 10 nucleotides matching TRBD2. The V and J ends lost 2 bases and 2 bases, in that order; junction bases with no gene match: 9. This CDR3 contains 17 residues. CDR1 and CDR2 (germline): SGHTA, FQGNSA. CDR3 sequence: CASSLPTGLAVTYEQYF. The CDR3, as DNA: TGTGCCAGCAGCTTACCCACCGGACTAGCGGTGACCTACGAGCAGTACTTC.

This clonotype came up many times. This chain links TRBV6-2 or TRBV6-3 with TRBJ2-7; TRBD2 aligns across 9 bases. Unmatched junction bases numbered 15, after V lost 6 bases and J lost 3 bases. The germline V gene encodes CDR1 MNHEY and CDR2 SVGEGT. CDR3 length: 17 amino acids. As DNA, the CDR3 is TGTGCCAGCAGCCCCGGGGTAGCGGGAGAATTGGGCTACGAGCAGTACTTC. The encoded protein is CASSPGVAGELGYEQYF.

This clonotype was recorded a few times. The chain combines TRBV10-1 with TRBJ2-5; D unclear. This CDR3 region has 15 residues. The V and J ends lost 0 bases and 3 bases respectively, with 11 bases between them. Germline V gene lookup returns CDR1 WNHNN and CDR2 SYGVQD (reference sequence). The CDR3 DNA is TGCGCCAGCAGTGAGTCAGGGTCGACAAAAGAGACCCAGTACTTC. The encoded protein is CASSESGSTKETQYF.